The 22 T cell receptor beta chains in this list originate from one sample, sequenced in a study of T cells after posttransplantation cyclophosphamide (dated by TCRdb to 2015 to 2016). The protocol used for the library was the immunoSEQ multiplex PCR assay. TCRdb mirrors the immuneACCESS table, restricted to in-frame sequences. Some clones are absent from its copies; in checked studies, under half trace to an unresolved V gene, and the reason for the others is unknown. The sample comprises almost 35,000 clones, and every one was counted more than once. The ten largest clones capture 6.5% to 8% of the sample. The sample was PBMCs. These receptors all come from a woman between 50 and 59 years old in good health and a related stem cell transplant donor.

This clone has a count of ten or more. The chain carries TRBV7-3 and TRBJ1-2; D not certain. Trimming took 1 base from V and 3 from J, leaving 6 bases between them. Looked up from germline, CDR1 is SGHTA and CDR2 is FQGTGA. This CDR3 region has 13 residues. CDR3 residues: CASSLSGDYGYTF. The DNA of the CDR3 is TGTGCCAGCAGCTTAAGCGGGGACTATGGCTACACCTTC. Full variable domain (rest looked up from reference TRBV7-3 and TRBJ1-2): GAGVSQTPSNKVTEKGKYVELRCDPISGHTALYWYRQSLGQGPEFLIYFQGTGAADDSGLPNDRFFAVRPEGSVSTLKIQRTERGDSAVYLCASSLSGDYGYTFGSGTRLTVV.

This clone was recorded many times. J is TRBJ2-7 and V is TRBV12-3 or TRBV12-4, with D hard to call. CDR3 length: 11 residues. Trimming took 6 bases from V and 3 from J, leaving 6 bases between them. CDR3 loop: CASSLGYEQYF. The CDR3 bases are TGTGCCAGCAGCCTAGGCTACGAGCAGTACTTC.

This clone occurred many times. The CDR3 reads CATSDLQGHPTDTQYF. CDR3 DNA sequence: TGTGCCACCAGTGATTTGCAGGGACACCCGACAGATACGCAGTATTTT. J is TRBJ2-3 and V is TRBV24-1; the D gene is possibly TRBD1 (6 bases). Trimming stripped 0 bases from V and 3 bases from J, with 12 bases between. Per germline, CDR1 KGHDR and CDR2 SFDVKD. The CDR3 totals 16 residues.

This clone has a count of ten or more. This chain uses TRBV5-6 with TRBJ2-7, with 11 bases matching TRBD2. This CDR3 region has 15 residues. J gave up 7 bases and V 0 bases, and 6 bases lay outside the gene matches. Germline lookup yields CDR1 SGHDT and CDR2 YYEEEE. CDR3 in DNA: TGTGCCAGCAGCTTGGTAGCGGGAGGGCCGGGGGAGCAGTACTTC. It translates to CASSLVAGGPGEQYF.

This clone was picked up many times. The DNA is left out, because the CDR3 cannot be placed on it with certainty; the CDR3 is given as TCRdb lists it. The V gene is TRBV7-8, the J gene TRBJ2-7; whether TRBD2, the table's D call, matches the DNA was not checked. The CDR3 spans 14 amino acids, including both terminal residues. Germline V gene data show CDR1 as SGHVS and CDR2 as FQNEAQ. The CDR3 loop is CASILGGRENEQYF.

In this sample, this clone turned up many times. CDR3 region: CASSGRDRGNTIYF. The CDR3, as DNA: TGTGCCAGCAGCGGAAGGGACAGGGGTAACACCATATATTTT. This chain uses TRBV7-9 with TRBJ1-3; 10 bases match TRBD1. Germline V gene lookup returns CDR1 SEHNR and CDR2 FQNEAQ (reference sequence). Losses at the gene ends were 5 bases for V and 7 bases for J; bases not matched to a gene: 5. The CDR3 contains 14 residues.

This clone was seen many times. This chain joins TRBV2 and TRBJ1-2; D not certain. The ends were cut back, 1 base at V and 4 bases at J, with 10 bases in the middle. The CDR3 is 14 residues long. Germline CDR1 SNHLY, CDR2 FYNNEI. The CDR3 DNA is TGTGCCAGCAGTGAAGTCAGCGTCAGCTATGGCTACACCTTC. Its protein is CASSEVSVSYGYTF.

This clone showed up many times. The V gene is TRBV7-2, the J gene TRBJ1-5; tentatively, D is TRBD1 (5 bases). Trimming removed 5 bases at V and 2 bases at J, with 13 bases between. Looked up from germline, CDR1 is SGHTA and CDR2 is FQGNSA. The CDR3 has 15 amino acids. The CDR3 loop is CASSRVGGGNQPQHF. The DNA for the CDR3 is TGTGCCAGCAGCCGAGTGGGGGGGGGCAATCAGCCCCAGCATTTT.

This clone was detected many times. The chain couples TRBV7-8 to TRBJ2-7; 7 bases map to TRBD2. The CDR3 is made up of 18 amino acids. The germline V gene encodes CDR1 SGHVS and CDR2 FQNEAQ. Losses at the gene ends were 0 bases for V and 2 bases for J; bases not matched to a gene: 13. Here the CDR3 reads CASSLAPLARETPYEQYF. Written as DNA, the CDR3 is TGTGCCAGCAGCTTAGCCCCTCTAGCGCGGGAGACACCCTACGAGCAGTACTTC.

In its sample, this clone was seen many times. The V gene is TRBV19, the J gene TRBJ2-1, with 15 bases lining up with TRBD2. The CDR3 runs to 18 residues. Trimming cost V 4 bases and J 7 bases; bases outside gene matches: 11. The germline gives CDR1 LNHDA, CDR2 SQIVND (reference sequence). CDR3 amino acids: CASSKWGLAGGQSNEQFF. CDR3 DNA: TGTGCCAGTAGTAAATGGGGACTAGCGGGAGGCCAAAGTAATGAGCAGTTCTTC.

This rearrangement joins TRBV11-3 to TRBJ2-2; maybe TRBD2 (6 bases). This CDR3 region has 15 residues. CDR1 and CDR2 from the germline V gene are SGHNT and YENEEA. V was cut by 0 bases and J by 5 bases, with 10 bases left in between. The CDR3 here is CASSLEGGGTGELFF. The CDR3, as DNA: TGTGCCAGCAGCTTAGAAGGAGGAGGGACCGGGGAGCTGTTTTTT.

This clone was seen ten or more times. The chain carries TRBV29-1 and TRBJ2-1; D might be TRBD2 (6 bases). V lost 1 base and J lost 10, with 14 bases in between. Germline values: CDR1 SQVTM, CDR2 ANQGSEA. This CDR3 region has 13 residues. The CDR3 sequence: CSVEGQAGLEQFF. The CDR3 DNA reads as TGCAGCGTTGAAGGCCAGGCGGGACTGGAGCAGTTCTTC.

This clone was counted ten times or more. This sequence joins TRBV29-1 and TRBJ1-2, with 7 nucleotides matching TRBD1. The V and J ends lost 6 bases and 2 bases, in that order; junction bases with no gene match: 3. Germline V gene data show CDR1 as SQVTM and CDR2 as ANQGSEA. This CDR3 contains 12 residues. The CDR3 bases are TGCAGCGTGAAGGGACAGAACTATGGCTACACCTTC. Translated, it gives CSVKGQNYGYTF. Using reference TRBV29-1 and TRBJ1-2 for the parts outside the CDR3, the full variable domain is SAVISQKPSRDICQRGTSLTIQCQVDSQVTMMFWYRQQPGQSLTLIATANQGSEATYESGFVIDKFPISRPNLTFSTLTVSNMSPEDSSIYLCSVKGQNYGYTFGSGTRLTVV.

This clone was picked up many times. As DNA, the CDR3 is TGTGCCAGTAGTATAGATCCCCCCGGGTCCGGGGCCAACGTCCTGACTTTC. Protein sequence: CASSIDPPGSGANVLTF. The chain combines TRBV19 with TRBJ2-6; D unclear. The CDR3 extends over 17 amino acids. Germline CDR1 and CDR2: LNHDA and SQIVND (reference sequence). V shed 0 bases and J shed 4 bases, with 13 bases lying between them.

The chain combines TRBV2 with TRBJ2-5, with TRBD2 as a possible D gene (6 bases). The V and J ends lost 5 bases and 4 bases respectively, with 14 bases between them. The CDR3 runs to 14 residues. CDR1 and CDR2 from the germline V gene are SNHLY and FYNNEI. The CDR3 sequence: CASSRELGGETQYF. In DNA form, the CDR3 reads TGTGCCAGCAGTCGGGAGCTGGGGGGAGAGACCCAGTACTTC.

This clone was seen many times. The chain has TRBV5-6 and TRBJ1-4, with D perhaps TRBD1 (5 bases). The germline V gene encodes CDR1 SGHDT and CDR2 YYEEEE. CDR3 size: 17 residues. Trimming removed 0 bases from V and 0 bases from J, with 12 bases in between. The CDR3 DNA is TGTGCCAGCAGCTTGGCGGTGGGGCCTGCAACTAATGAAAAACTGTTTTTT. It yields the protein CASSLAVGPATNEKLFF.

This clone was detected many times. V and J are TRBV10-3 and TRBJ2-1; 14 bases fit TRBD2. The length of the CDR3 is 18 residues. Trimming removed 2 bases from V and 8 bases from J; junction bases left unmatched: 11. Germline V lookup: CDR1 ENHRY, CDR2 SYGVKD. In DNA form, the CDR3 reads TGTGCCATCAGTGAGGCCCCGGGACTAGCGGGAGAGACCCATGAGCAGTTCTTC. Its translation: CAISEAPGLAGETHEQFF.

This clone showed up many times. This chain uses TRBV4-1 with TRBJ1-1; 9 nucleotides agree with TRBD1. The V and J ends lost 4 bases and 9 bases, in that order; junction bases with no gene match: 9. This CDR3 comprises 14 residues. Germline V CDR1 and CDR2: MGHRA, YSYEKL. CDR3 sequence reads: CASSLTSGTGQAFF. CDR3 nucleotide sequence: TGCGCCAGCAGCCTCACATCTGGGACAGGGCAAGCTTTCTTT.

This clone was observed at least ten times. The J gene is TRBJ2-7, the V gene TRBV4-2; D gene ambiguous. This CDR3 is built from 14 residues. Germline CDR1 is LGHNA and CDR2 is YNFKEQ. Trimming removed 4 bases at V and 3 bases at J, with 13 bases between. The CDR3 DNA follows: TGTGCCAGCAGCCCAAGCCTGGGCCTCTACGAGCAGTACTTC. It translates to CASSPSLGLYEQYF.

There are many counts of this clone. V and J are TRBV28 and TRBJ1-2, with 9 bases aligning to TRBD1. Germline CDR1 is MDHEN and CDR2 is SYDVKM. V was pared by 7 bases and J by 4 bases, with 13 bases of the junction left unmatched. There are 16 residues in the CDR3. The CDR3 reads CASTITSSGQGYGYTF. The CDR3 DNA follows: TGTGCCAGCACCATTACCTCATCGGGACAGGGCTATGGCTACACCTTC.

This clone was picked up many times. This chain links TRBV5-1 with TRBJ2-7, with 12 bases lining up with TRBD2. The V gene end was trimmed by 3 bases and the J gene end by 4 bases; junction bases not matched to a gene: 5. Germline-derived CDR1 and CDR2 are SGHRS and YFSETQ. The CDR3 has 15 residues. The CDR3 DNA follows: TGCGCCAGCAGCTCTAGCGGGAGGGCGTTGTACGAGCAGTACTTC. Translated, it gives CASSSSGRALYEQYF.

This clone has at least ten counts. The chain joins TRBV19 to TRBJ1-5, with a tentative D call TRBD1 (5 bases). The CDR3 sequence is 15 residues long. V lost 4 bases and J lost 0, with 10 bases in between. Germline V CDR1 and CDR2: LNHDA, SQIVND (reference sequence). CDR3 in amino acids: CASSTPGYSNQPQHF. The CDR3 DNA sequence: TGTGCCAGTAGTACCCCAGGGTATAGCAATCAGCCCCAGCATTTT. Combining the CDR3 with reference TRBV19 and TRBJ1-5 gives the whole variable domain DGGITQSPKYLFRKEGQNVTLSCEQNLNHDAMYWYRQDPGQGLRLIYYSQIVNDFQKGDIAEGYSVSREKKESFPLTVTSAQKNPTAFYLCASSTPGYSNQPQHFGDGTRLSIL.